Following are 17 T cell receptor beta chains from one sample sequenced in a study of OX40 agonist ivuxolimab in advanced cancers. The data were produced by immunoSEQ multiplex PCR, yet TCRdb's version contains in-frame clones alone and is incomplete. The sample comprises over 20,000 clones, 76% of which are singletons, and 7.5% to 10% rests with the top ten. Source: CD4+ or CD8+ T cells sorted from blood, taken in a trial of the OX40 agonist ivuxolimab. The receptors were gathered from an adult with an advanced solid tumor such as melanoma, head and neck, liver or kidney cancer.

CDR3 sequence reads: CASTPEASLGEQYF. Written as DNA, the CDR3 is TGTGCCAGCACCCCCGAAGCGTCACTCGGGGAGCAGTACTTC. J is TRBJ2-7 and V is TRBV7-2; D uncertain. CDR3 length: 14 residues. The germline V gene has CDR1 SGHTA and CDR2 FQGNSA. Trimming took 7 bases from V and 7 from J, leaving 20 bases between them.

The chain couples TRBV5-4 to TRBJ1-1, with TRBD1 as a possible D gene (5 bases). CDR3 length: 14 residues. Germline values: CDR1 SGHNT, CDR2 YYREEE (reference sequence). With 1 base removed from V and 10 bases from J, the gap between germline ends came to 17 bases. The CDR3 DNA reads TGTGCCAGCAGCTTGTCGGGGCCGTCGGTTGGAGCTTTCTTT. Protein sequence: CASSLSGPSVGAFF.

This clone turned up a few times. The rearrangement links TRBV7-3 to TRBJ1-1; D not resolved. Germline V gives CDR1 SGHTA, CDR2 FQGTGA. Trimming removed 2 bases at V and 1 base at J, with 8 bases between. The CDR3 spans 14 residues. CDR3 amino acids: CASSLGGSNTEAFF. DNA for the CDR3: TGTGCCAGCAGCTTAGGAGGATCGAACACTGAAGCTTTCTTT.

V and J are TRBV21-1 and TRBJ1-2; TRBD1, the table's D call, lacks a check against the DNA. TRBV21-1 is listed as a pseudogene. CDR3 length: 17 residues. CDR3 sequence: CASSKGVHRIAHDGYTF. In nucleotides, the CDR3 is TGTGCCAGCAGCAAAGGGGTGCACAGGATAGCCCATGATGGCTACACCTTC.

This clone was seen only a few times. The chain has TRBV2 and TRBJ1-6; 7 bases map to TRBD1. Per the germline V gene, CDR1 is SNHLY and CDR2 is FYNNEI. V was clipped by 6 bases and J by 10 bases; unmatched bases: 9. The CDR3 length is 14 residues. CDR3 nucleotide sequence: TGTGCCAGCAGGGTTACAGGGGAAGGATCACCCCTCCACTTT. This encodes CASRVTGEGSPLHF.

This rearrangement joins TRBV7-2 to TRBJ1-1; the match to TRBD1 covers 11 bases. The CDR3 covers 14 residues. J was trimmed by 11 bases and V by 8 bases; bases with no gene match: 13. In germline, CDR1 is SGHTA, CDR2 FQGNSA. The CDR3: CASGTGQGAQMAFF. Here the CDR3 DNA reads TGTGCCAGCGGCACCGGACAGGGGGCGCAGATGGCTTTCTTT. Drawing the rest from reference TRBV7-2 and TRBJ1-1, the complete variable domain is GAGVSQSPSNKVTEKGKDVELRCDPISGHTALYWYRQSLGQGLEFLIYFQGNSAPDKSGLPSDRFSAERTGGSVSTLTIQRTQQEDSAVYLCASGTGQGAQMAFFGQGTRLTVV.

A remark on this clone: The same CDR3 also results from other DNA sequences found in this sample. This sequence joins TRBV30 and TRBJ1-5, with D perhaps TRBD1 (5 bases). CDR1 is GTSNPN and CDR2 is SVGIG in the germline V gene (reference sequence). V was pared by 0 bases and J by 1 base, with 7 bases between. The CDR3 extends over 14 amino acids. This chain's CDR3 is CAWSVGGSNQPQHF. CDR3 nucleotides: TGTGCCTGGAGTGTGGGGGGGAGCAATCAGCCCCAGCATTTT.

This clone was seen a handful of times. The CDR3 coding sequence is TGTGCCAGCTCACCGGACCGTCAGGGAAACATTCAGTACTTC. It codes for CASSPDRQGNIQYF. This sequence joins TRBV18 and TRBJ2-4, with a tentative D call TRBD1 (5 bases). Germline assignment: CDR1 KGHSH and CDR2 LQKENI. The V end lost 3 bases, the J end lost 6 bases, and 12 bases lay between the germline ends. This CDR3 contains 14 residues.

This chain uses TRBV10-2 with TRBJ2-1, with 10 bases matching TRBD2. Trimming at V came to 6 bases and at J to 6 bases, leaving 5 bases not matched to a gene. Germline V CDR1 and CDR2: WSHSY, SAAADI. The CDR3 is made up of 14 amino acids. CDR3 in DNA: TGCGCCAGCAGGCCGGGACTAGCGACCAATGAGCAGTTCTTC. Protein sequence: CASRPGLATNEQFF.

V is TRBV28 and J is TRBJ2-5, with D perhaps TRBD1 or TRBD2 (7 bases each). This CDR3 is built from 14 residues. The germline V and J ends were trimmed by 10 bases and 4 bases, with 19 bases remaining between them. Germline assignment: CDR1 MDHEN and CDR2 SYDVKM. DNA for the CDR3: TGTGCCACCGGCTCAGGGGGGGTACGAGAGACCCAGTACTTC. Amino acid sequence: CATGSGGVRETQYF. The complete variable domain, with remaining parts taken from reference TRBV28 and TRBJ2-5, reads DVKVTQSSRYLVKRTGEKVFLECVQDMDHENMFWYRQDPGLGLRLIYFSYDVKMKEKGDIPEGYSVSREKKERFSLILESASTNQTSMYLCATGSGGVRETQYFGPGTRLLVL.

The chain links TRBV6-4 to TRBJ1-1; no definite D call. V lost 4 bases, J lost 1 base, and 7 bases lay in between. The CDR3 contains 13 residues. Per germline, CDR1 MRHNA and CDR2 SNTAGT. DNA for the CDR3: TGTGCCAGCAGTGTTACAGAGAACACTGAAGCTTTCTTT. Translated, it gives CASSVTENTEAFF.

The rearrangement joins TRBV27 to TRBJ2-7, with 11 positions matching TRBD2. Losses at the gene ends were 6 bases for V and 3 bases for J; bases not matched to a gene: 16. The CDR3 loop spans 18 amino acids. Germline CDR1 and CDR2: MNHEY and SMNVEV (reference sequence). CDR3 amino acids: CASRTLIAGGKKDYEQYF. The CDR3 bases are TGTGCCAGCAGGACCCTAATAGCGGGGGGGAAAAAGGACTACGAGCAGTACTTC.

This clone has just a few counts. This rearrangement joins TRBV7-3 to TRBJ1-1; D is uncertain. CDR1 and CDR2 (germline): SGHTA, FQGTGA. The CDR3 runs to 13 residues. V lost 4 bases, J lost 1 base, and 7 bases lay in between. DNA of the CDR3: TGTGCCAGCAGCTCGTCAACGAACACTGAAGCTTTCTTT. Translating gives CASSSSTNTEAFF.

The chain links TRBV7-3 to TRBJ1-2, with 8 bases aligning to TRBD1. This CDR3 spans 12 amino acids. V lost 4 bases, J lost 13 bases, and 8 bases stayed unmatched. Germline-derived CDR1 and CDR2 are SGHTA and FQGTGA. CDR3 DNA: TGTGCCAGCAGCTCAATGGACAGGGTGATCACCTTC. Amino acid sequence: CASSSMDRVITF.

This clone has a single count. The chain recombines TRBV5-6 with TRBJ1-2, with TRBD1 identical over 10 bases. The CDR3 sequence is 14 residues long. After removal of 4 bases from V and 7 bases from J, the junction contained 7 bases not matched to a gene. Germline CDR1 and CDR2: SGHDT and YYEEEE. DNA for the CDR3: TGTGCCAGCAGCACGAGACAGGGGGCGGGTGGCTACACCTTC. Its protein product is CASSTRQGAGGYTF. The full variable domain, in which reference TRBV5-6 and TRBJ1-2 provide the parts outside the CDR3, is DAGVTQSPTHLIKTRGQQVTLRCSPKSGHDTVSWYQQALGQGPQFIFQYYEEEERQRGNFPDRFSGHQFPNYSSELNVNALLLGDSALYLCASSTRQGAGGYTFGSGTRLTVV.

This clone has only one observation. The chain recombines TRBV2 with TRBJ1-1; D is ambiguous. The V end was cut by 7 bases, the J end by 0 bases, with 9 bases between. This CDR3 contains 13 residues. Germline V gene lookup returns CDR1 SNHLY and CDR2 FYNNEI. The DNA for the CDR3 is TGTGCCAGCACCAGGCAGATGAACACTGAAGCTTTCTTT. Protein: CASTRQMNTEAFF.

The V gene is TRBV11-3, the J gene TRBJ2-5; D gene unclear. This CDR3 has 15 amino acids. V was shortened by 1 base and J by 1 base, with 10 bases between the two germline ends. CDR1 and CDR2 (germline): SGHNT, YENEEA. The CDR3 protein is CASSLGMQSQETQYF. In DNA, the CDR3 is TGTGCCAGCAGCTTAGGAATGCAGTCCCAAGAGACCCAGTACTTC.